A single sample is the source of the 29 T cell receptor beta chains below, sequenced in a study of blood T cell repertoires in COVID-19. Sequencing used immunoSEQ multiplex PCR; TCRdb keeps in-frame clones, though not all of them. Counted here are approximately 53,000 clones, around 80% occurring once; the ten biggest clones make up roughly a fifth. The sequencing sample was made of peripheral blood. The receptors were sampled from a woman aged 55-75 years with acute or convalescent COVID-19.

This clone has only a few counts. V and J are TRBV19 and TRBJ1-2, with a tentative D call TRBD1 (5 bases). The V gene's germline CDR1 is LNHDA and CDR2 SQIVND (reference sequence). This CDR3 spans 12 amino acids. CDR3 protein: CAAFAGLYGYTF. The DNA for the CDR3 is TGTGCAGCTTTTGCGGGGCTCTATGGCTACACCTTC.

The rearrangement links TRBV18 to TRBJ1-4, with 10 bases aligning to TRBD1. The CDR3 runs 14 residues. V was pared by 4 bases and J by 8 bases, with 4 bases of the junction left unmatched. CDR1 is KGHSH, CDR2 LQKENI, per germline. The CDR3 protein is CASSRDRGEEKLFF. CDR3 nucleotides: TGTGCCAGCTCACGGGACAGGGGTGAGGAAAAACTGTTTTTT.

This chain uses TRBV30 with TRBJ1-1; a possible D gene is TRBD1 (5 bases). With 3 bases removed from V and 0 bases from J, the gap between germline ends came to 14 bases. Germline V gives CDR1 GTSNPN, CDR2 SVGIG (reference sequence). The CDR3 runs 15 residues. In DNA form, the CDR3 reads TGTGCCTGGAGCGATTGGCAGGGCATGAACACTGAAGCTTTCTTT. Its translation: CAWSDWQGMNTEAFF. The full variable domain, in which reference TRBV30 and TRBJ1-1 provide the parts outside the CDR3, is SQTIHQWPATLVQPVGSPLSLECTVEGTSNPNLYWYRQAAGRGLQLLFYSVGIGQISSEVPQNLSASRPQDRQFILSSKKLLLSDSGFYLCAWSDWQGMNTEAFFGQGTRLTVV.

By share, this clone ranks as hyperexpanded. V is TRBV5-1 and J is TRBJ1-1; maybe TRBD1 (6 bases). V was shortened by 3 bases and J by 2 bases, with 11 bases between the two germline ends. In germline, CDR1 is SGHRS, CDR2 YFSETQ. The CDR3 consists of 14 residues. The CDR3 protein is CASSYQGYNTEAFF. In DNA form, the CDR3 reads TGCGCCAGCAGCTACCAGGGGTATAACACTGAAGCTTTCTTT. The full variable domain, in which reference TRBV5-1 and TRBJ1-1 provide the parts outside the CDR3, is KAGVTQTPRYLIKTRGQQVTLSCSPISGHRSVSWYQQTPGQGLQFLFEYFSETQRNKGNFPGRFSGRQFSNSRSEMNVSTLELGDSALYLCASSYQGYNTEAFFGQGTRLTVV.

The chain joins TRBV6-6 to TRBJ2-1; D ambiguous. This CDR3 contains 15 residues. Between the trimmed V and J ends, which lost 2 bases and 2 bases, there was a span of 10 bases. Germline values: CDR1 MNHNY, CDR2 SVGAGI (reference sequence). The CDR3 loop reads CASSYEVAAYNEQFF. The CDR3 DNA sequence: TGTGCCAGCAGTTACGAGGTAGCAGCCTACAATGAGCAGTTCTTC.

V is TRBV15 and J is TRBJ1-1; possibly TRBD1 for D (5 bases). The CDR3 is made up of 15 amino acids. CDR1 is LNHNV, CDR2 YYDKDF, per germline (reference sequence). Trimming took 11 bases from V and 7 from J, leaving 26 bases between them. DNA of the CDR3: TGTGCCGCCTCATTTGATACTCAGGGTAATTTTGAAGCTTTCTTT. It translates to CAASFDTQGNFEAFF. Looking up the rest from reference TRBV15 and TRBJ1-1 gives the full variable domain: DAMVIQNPRYQVTQFGKPVTLSCSQTLNHNVMYWYQQKSSQAPKLLFHYYDKDFNNEADTPDNFQSRRPNTSFCFLDIRSPGLGDTAMYLCAASFDTQGNFEAFFGQGTRLTVV.

V gene TRBV13 combines with J gene TRBJ1-5; 7 positions agree with TRBD1. The CDR3 is 17 amino acids. Trimming cost V 1 base and J 3 bases; bases outside gene matches: 9. From germline, CDR1 is PRHDT and CDR2 FYEKMQ (reference sequence). CDR3 nucleotide sequence: TGTGCCAGCAGCTTAGACTGGGGTGGACAGGACAATCAGCCCCAGCATTTT. It encodes CASSLDWGGQDNQPQHF.

This chain joins TRBV20-1 and TRBJ1-2; D is unresolved. CDR3 length: 11 residues. Between the trimmed V and J ends, which lost 0 bases and 8 bases, there was a span of 7 bases. Germline values: CDR1 DFQATT, CDR2 SNEGSKA (reference sequence). The CDR3 coding sequence is TGCAGTGCTAGAGAGGGAGGAGGCTACACCTTC. Translation: CSAREGGGYTF.

The chain has TRBV19 and TRBJ1-6, with 7 bases matching TRBD1. Germline V gives CDR1 LNHDA, CDR2 SQIVND (reference sequence). The CDR3 sequence is 15 residues long. With 6 bases clipped from V and 9 bases from J, the junction kept 11 bases outside the gene matches. The CDR3 DNA follows: TGTGCCAGTAGCAAGACAGGGTCTAGTGGTTCACCCCTCCACTTT. Translating it yields CASSKTGSSGSPLHF.

V usage is TRBV18 and J usage is TRBJ1-5; D is unclear. Germline-derived CDR1 and CDR2 are KGHSH and LQKENI. The length of the CDR3 is 15 residues. Trimming stripped 3 bases from V and 0 bases from J, with 9 bases between. CDR3 region: CASSPEGYSNQPQHF. CDR3 DNA sequence: TGTGCCAGCTCACCGGAGGGTTATAGCAATCAGCCCCAGCATTTT.

The chain recombines TRBV10-1 with TRBJ2-2, with a weak D call TRBD1 (5 bases). The germline V gene has CDR1 WNHNN and CDR2 SYGVQD (reference sequence). This CDR3 contains 14 residues. Trimming took off 6 bases at V and 5 bases at J, with 13 bases between the two ends. The CDR3 loop is CASRGQLLTGELFF. The CDR3 region has the DNA TGCGCCAGCAGAGGACAACTGTTAACCGGGGAGCTGTTTTTT.

The chain couples TRBV3-1 (or the pseudogene TRBV3-2) to TRBJ2-1; weak D call: TRBD2 (7 bases). Per the germline V gene, CDR1 is LGHDT and CDR2 is YNNKEL (reference sequence). CDR3 length: 15 amino acids. The V and J ends lost 4 bases and 7 bases respectively, with 17 bases between them. The CDR3 protein is CASSPLRGGRNEQFF. CDR3 coding DNA: TGTGCCAGCAGCCCCCTGAGGGGGGGGCGAAATGAGCAGTTCTTC.

The count of this clone is one. This chain links TRBV27 with TRBJ2-3; D possibly corresponds to TRBD1 (5 bases). The CDR3 extends over 13 amino acids. V shed 5 bases and J shed 6 bases, with 12 bases lying between them. Germline V gene lookup returns CDR1 MNHEY and CDR2 SMNVEV (reference sequence). CDR3 protein: CASSLTGWDTQYF. CDR3 DNA: TGTGCCAGCAGTCTTACAGGATGGGATACGCAGTATTTT.

V usage is TRBV7-3 and J usage is TRBJ2-7; D is uncertain. This CDR3 has 13 amino acids. Trimming shortened V by 7 bases and J by 6 bases, and 16 bases separated the two germline ends. Germline lookup yields CDR1 SGHTA and CDR2 FQGTGA. CDR3 protein: CASTLELFSEQYF. CDR3 DNA: TGTGCCAGCACCCTAGAATTGTTCTCCGAGCAGTACTTC.

This rearrangement joins TRBV7-9 to TRBJ1-2; D uncertain. Germline V CDR1 and CDR2: SEHNR, FQNEAQ (reference sequence). CDR3 length equals 13 residues. V was clipped by 4 bases and J by 3 bases, with 9 bases between them. CDR3 residues: CASSYSEDYGYTF. The CDR3 DNA sequence: TGTGCCAGCAGCTACTCGGAGGACTATGGCTACACCTTC.

Comments on this clone: This specimen includes other DNA sequences encoding the same CDR3. The chain uses TRBV2 and TRBJ1-1; D is undetermined. Germline loops: CDR1 SNHLY, CDR2 FYNNEI. Trimming pared 2 bases from V and 2 bases from J, leaving 6 bases between. The CDR3 is made up of 13 amino acids. CDR3 loop: CASSEQANTEAFF. DNA for the CDR3: TGTGCCAGCAGTGAACAGGCTAACACTGAAGCTTTCTTT.

DNA for the CDR3: TGTGCCAGCAGCCCGAGGGGGACAGCCGGTTTGAACACTGAAGCTTTCTTT. This gives the protein CASSPRGTAGLNTEAFF. This chain uses TRBV6-4 with TRBJ1-1, with 7 bases identical to TRBD1. The V and J ends lost 6 bases and 0 bases, in that order; junction bases with no gene match: 13. The CDR3 runs 17 residues. Per the germline V gene, CDR1 is MRHNA and CDR2 is SNTAGT.

V gene TRBV7-9 combines with J gene TRBJ1-1, with TRBD1 identical over 9 bases. Germline trimming cut 4 bases from V and 5 bases from J; bases unmatched to any gene: 8. CDR1 SEHNR and CDR2 FQNEAQ come from the germline V gene (reference sequence). CDR3 length: 15 residues. CDR3 amino acids: CASSWGQGGYTEAFF. Written as DNA, the CDR3 is TGTGCCAGCAGCTGGGGACAGGGCGGATATACTGAAGCTTTCTTT.

The CDR3 DNA reads as TGTGCCAGCAGCTTATTGGCTAGCGGAGGGGATACGCAGTATTTT. This sequence encodes CASSLLASGGDTQYF. The gene calls are TRBV7-9 and TRBJ2-3; the match to TRBD2 covers 7 bases. Germline CDR1 reads SEHNR; CDR2 reads FQNEAQ (reference sequence). V gave up 2 bases and J gave up 6 bases; unmatched junction bases: 8. The CDR3 runs 15 residues.

This rearrangement joins TRBV27 to TRBJ1-1; TRBD1 aligns across 8 bases. V shed 7 bases, J shed 11 bases, and the junction held 12 bases outside the gene matches. Germline V gene lookup returns CDR1 MNHEY and CDR2 SMNVEV (reference sequence). This CDR3 is built from 13 residues. CDR3 sequence: CASKDRAMIWAFF. CDR3 sequence (DNA): TGTGCCAGCAAGGACAGGGCGATGATTTGGGCTTTCTTT.

J is TRBJ2-3 and V is TRBV4-1, with a weak D call TRBD2 (6 bases). CDR3 length: 16 residues. In germline, CDR1 is MGHRA, CDR2 YSYEKL. V was pared by 4 bases and J by 3 bases, with 17 bases between. CDR3 sequence (DNA): TGCGCCAGCAGCCCCCGGGGCGGGGTAGCGACAGATACGCAGTATTTT. Encoded protein: CASSPRGGVATDTQYF.

This sequence joins TRBV7-2 and TRBJ1-4; 7 positions match TRBD1. There are 13 residues in the CDR3. CDR1 and CDR2 from the germline V gene are SGHTA and FQGNSA. Germline trimming cut 4 bases from V and 7 bases from J; bases unmatched to any gene: 3. The CDR3 coding sequence is TGTGCCAGCAGCTCGTGGACAGGTGAAAAACTGTTTTTT. Translating gives CASSSWTGEKLFF.

The chain employs TRBV19 and TRBJ1-2, with 10 bases that match TRBD1. V was pared by 10 bases and J by 8 bases, with 13 bases of the junction left unmatched. The CDR3 is 14 residues long. Germline lookup yields CDR1 LNHDA and CDR2 SQIVND (reference sequence). The CDR3 DNA reads as TGTGCCACAGCCGAGACAGGGGGCATTAGCGGCTACACCTTC. Its translation is CATAETGGISGYTF.

The rearrangement links TRBV4-1 to TRBJ2-1; TRBD2 matches at 7 bases. This CDR3 spans 17 amino acids. CDR1 and CDR2 from the germline V gene are MGHRA and YSYEKL. The ends lost 5 bases at V and 6 bases at J; junction bases unmatched: 16. The CDR3 here is CASSTAPPQRGVNEQFF. CDR3 nucleotides: TGCGCCAGCAGCACCGCCCCCCCCCAGCGGGGAGTCAATGAGCAGTTCTTC.

V usage is TRBV2 and J usage is TRBJ2-7; TRBD1 is a possible D gene (5 bases). Between the trimmed V and J ends, which lost 1 base and 0 bases, there was a span of 10 bases. In germline, CDR1 is SNHLY, CDR2 FYNNEI. This CDR3 comprises 15 residues. The CDR3 DNA sequence: TGTGCCAGCAGTGAAGGGACATACAACTCCTACGAGCAGTACTTC. Translated: CASSEGTYNSYEQYF. Drawing the rest from reference TRBV2 and TRBJ2-7, the complete variable domain is EPEVTQTPSHQVTQMGQEVILRCVPISNHLYFYWYRQILGQKVEFLVSFYNNEISEKSEIFDDQFSVERPDGSNFTLKIRSTKLEDSAMYFCASSEGTYNSYEQYFGPGTRLTVT.

The V call is TRBV10-3, the J call TRBJ1-3, with D possibly matching TRBD1 (5 bases). V dropped 7 bases and J dropped 0 bases, with 13 bases sitting between them. The germline V gene encodes CDR1 ENHRY and CDR2 SYGVKD. The length of the CDR3 is 15 residues. CDR3 nucleotide sequence: TGTGCCATCAAGAGACAGTTAAGCTCTGGAAACACCATATATTTT. Translated: CAIKRQLSSGNTIYF.

The chain uses TRBV7-3 and TRBJ2-1; 7 nucleotides agree with TRBD1. This CDR3 spans 15 amino acids. The V segment lost 5 bases and the J segment 5 bases; nucleotides outside the gene matches: 9. Per germline, CDR1 SGHTA and CDR2 FQGTGA. CDR3 coding DNA: TGTGCCAGCAGCGCCAGCCCAGGGGGTGACAATGAGCAGTTCTTC. Translated, it gives CASSASPGGDNEQFF.

V and J are TRBV30 and TRBJ1-5, with no clear D. CDR1 and CDR2 from the germline V gene are GTSNPN and SVGIG (reference sequence). The V end lost 2 bases, the J end lost 2 bases, and 13 bases lay between the germline ends. The CDR3 has 15 amino acids. CDR3 bases: TGTGCCTGGAGTTCGGGTGGCAGCCGCAATCAGCCCCAGCATTTT. This encodes CAWSSGGSRNQPQHF.

This clone was detected a few times. This chain links TRBV5-8 with TRBJ1-6; D gene ambiguous. The germline V gene encodes CDR1 SGHTS and CDR2 YDEGEE. V was trimmed by 9 bases and J by 8 bases, leaving 12 bases between them. This CDR3 has 12 residues. CDR3 amino acids: CATLGSYSPLHF. CDR3 DNA: TGTGCCACCCTAGGGAGTTATTCACCCCTCCACTTT.